These 21 T cell receptor beta chains share one sample of origin, sequenced in a study of breast tumors, draining lymph nodes, adjacent tissues. TCRdb re-called the multiplex PCR reads with MiXCR, one entry per CDR3 protein. The data hold about 230,000 distinct CDR3 sequences, with roughly 32% observed a single time. Samples came from axillary lymph nodes draining the breast cancer. What was sequenced was axillary lymph node tissue. These receptors were taken from a female donor with breast cancer. Some clones in this sample may be carry-over from other donors' samples.

The V and J genes are TRBV28 and TRBJ2-1; 10 bases are shared with TRBD2. CDR3 length: 18 residues. Germline lookup yields CDR1 MDHEN and CDR2 SYDVKM. V lost 6 bases and J lost 4; bases outside the gene matches: 15. CDR3 coding DNA: TGTGCCAGCAGGACAGGTCTGTCTAGCGGGAGTGGGTACAATGAGCAGTTCTTC. This codes for CASRTGLSSGSGYNEQFF.

Concerning this clonotype: A much more abundant neighbour one base away suggests this may be a read error. The chain uses TRBV20-1 and TRBJ1-2; 8 bases match TRBD1. Germline values: CDR1 DFQATT, CDR2 SNEGSKA (reference sequence). The J segment lost 10 bases and the V segment lost 1 base, leaving 14 bases of the junction unmatched. The length of the CDR3 is 15 residues. CDR3 loop: CSARVPPGQANDYTF. The DNA of the CDR3 is TGCAGTGCTAGAGTTCCCCCGGGACAGGCTAACGACTACACCTTC.

This clonotype was found many times. V gene TRBV30 combines with J gene TRBJ1-2; the D is unclear. V gave up 1 base and J gave up 4 bases, with 7 bases separating them. Looked up from germline, CDR1 is GTSNPN and CDR2 is SVGIG (reference sequence). The CDR3 has 12 residues. The CDR3 bases are TGTGCCTGGAGTGATGTCGCCTATGGCTACACCTTC. Translation gives CAWSDVAYGYTF.

This clonotype was seen at least ten times. The V and J genes are TRBV11-2 and TRBJ2-1; D gene ambiguous. The CDR3 consists of 14 residues. The germline gives CDR1 SGHAT, CDR2 FQNNGV. V dropped 5 bases and J dropped 6 bases, with 14 bases sitting between them. CDR3 DNA: TGTGCCAGCAGCCTAGTGGAGATGGGCAATGAGCAGTTCTTC. This sequence encodes CASSLVEMGNEQFF.

The table lists this clonotype with many counts. As DNA, the CDR3 is TGTGCCAGCAGCAGAGGGGGGGACCAAGAGACCCAGTACTTC. Its protein is CASSRGGDQETQYF. This chain connects TRBV7-6 to TRBJ2-5, with a tentative D call TRBD2 (7 bases). Deletions cut 5 bases from V and 0 bases from J, with 10 bases between. CDR1 SGHVS and CDR2 FNYEAQ come from the germline V gene. This CDR3 is 14 amino acids long.

V usage is TRBV20-1 and J usage is TRBJ1-5; 12 positions agree with TRBD1. Germline CDR1 and CDR2: DFQATT and SNEGSKA (reference sequence). V was clipped by 5 bases and J by 5 bases; unmatched bases: 10. The CDR3 is 16 amino acids. CDR3 residues: CSASGGTGGNDQPQHF. In nucleotides, the CDR3 is TGCAGTGCTTCCGGCGGGACAGGGGGCAACGATCAGCCCCAGCATTTT.

About this clonotype: The junction differs from germline at one of its ends, possibly a read error. V usage is TRBV19 and J usage is TRBJ2-3; 10 nucleotides agree with TRBD2. The CDR3 totals 17 residues. Germline V CDR1 and CDR2: LNHDA, SQIVND (reference sequence). CDR3 coding DNA: TGTGCCAGTAGTGCACTAGCGGGGCGTTCCGGCACAGATACGCAGTCTTTT. It is translated as CASSALAGRSGTDTQSF. Looking up the rest from reference TRBV19 and TRBJ2-3 gives the full variable domain: DGGITQSPKYLFRKEGQNVTLSCEQNLNHDAMYWYRQDPGQGLRLIYYSQIVNDFQKGDIAEGYSVSREKKESFPLTVTSAQKNPTAFYLCASSALAGRSGTDTQSFGPGTRLTVL.

The V call is TRBV2, the J call TRBJ2-6; 11 bases fit TRBD2. V trimming: 7 bases; J trimming: 2 bases; junction bases outside the gene matches: 10. The CDR3 sequence is 18 residues long. Germline assignment: CDR1 SNHLY and CDR2 FYNNEI. In DNA form, the CDR3 reads TGTGCCAGCAAGTCACTAGCGGGAGCGAGTACTGGGGCCAACGTCCTGACTTTC. Translation: CASKSLAGASTGANVLTF.

The CDR3 sequence is CASSLVDGGRSQQYF. The CDR3 bases are TGTGCCAGCAGCTTAGTTGACGGTGGCAGGTCCCAGCAGTATTTT. The rearrangement links TRBV11-2 to TRBJ2-3; D remains ambiguous. V lost 1 base and J 11 bases, leaving 19 bases between the germline ends. The CDR3 covers 15 residues. Germline V gives CDR1 SGHAT, CDR2 FQNNGV.

This clonotype was detected ten times or more. V and J are TRBV9 and TRBJ2-3; D is perhaps TRBD2 (6 bases). The CDR3 sequence is 16 residues long. From germline, CDR1 is SGDLS and CDR2 YYNGEE. Trimming left V 0 bases short and J 6 bases short, with 17 bases between. CDR3 protein: CASSVVGGETYDTQYF. The CDR3 nucleotides read TGTGCCAGCAGCGTAGTGGGCGGGGAGACATACGATACGCAGTATTTT.

The J gene is TRBJ2-3, the V gene TRBV7-2; D is uncertain. The CDR3 extends over 15 amino acids. V was pared by 6 bases and J by 11 bases, with 24 bases between. Germline V CDR1 and CDR2: SGHTA, FQGNSA. DNA of the CDR3: TGTGCCAGCAGTCCGGACCAAAGCTCCTACAATGAGCAGTATTTT. Protein: CASSPDQSSYNEQYF. The complete variable domain, with remaining parts taken from reference TRBV7-2 and TRBJ2-3, reads GAGVSQSPSNKVTEKGKDVELRCDPISGHTALYWYRQSLGQGLEFLIYFQGNSAPDKSGLPSDRFSAERTGGSVSTLTIQRTQQEDSAVYLCASSPDQSSYNEQYFGPGTRLTVL.

This clonotype was counted at least ten times. The chain has TRBV7-2 and TRBJ1-2; tentative D call: TRBD1 (5 bases). CDR1 is SGHTA and CDR2 is FQGNSA in the germline V gene. The CDR3 has 13 residues. V lost 4 bases, J lost 5 bases, and 11 bases lay in between. The CDR3 reads CASSSSGGYGYTF. DNA of the CDR3: TGTGCCAGCAGCTCTAGCGGGGGGTATGGCTACACCTTC.

In this sample, this clonotype turned up a few times. The chain employs TRBV5-1 and TRBJ1-1; 7 bases are shared with TRBD1. Per the germline V gene, CDR1 is SGHRS and CDR2 is YFSETQ. The junction had 6 bases not matched to a gene; V was cut back by 3 bases and J by 1 base. CDR3 length equals 15 residues. The CDR3 DNA sequence: TGCGCCAGCAGCTCCGAGGGACAGCCGAACACTGAAGCTTTCTTT. Amino acids: CASSSEGQPNTEAFF.

This clonotype has a count of ten or more. CDR3 nucleotide sequence: TGTGCCACCAGTGATTTGCTTGGATTCGGGTTATATATTTGCAATCAGCCCCAGCATTTT. Translation: CATSDLLGFGLYICNQPQHF. The J gene is TRBJ1-5, the V gene TRBV24-1; no definite D call. Trimming took 0 bases from V and 2 from J, leaving 22 bases between them. The CDR3 length is 20 residues. Germline V lookup: CDR1 KGHDR, CDR2 SFDVKD.

Many counts were recorded for this clonotype. The rearrangement joins TRBV19 to TRBJ1-4; D not resolved. The CDR3 loop spans 13 amino acids. Germline V CDR1 and CDR2: LNHDA, SQIVND (reference sequence). The V end was cut by 5 bases, the J end by 5 bases, with 9 bases between. CDR3 residues: CASSWAVNEKLFF. CDR3 coding DNA: TGTGCCAGTAGTTGGGCAGTGAATGAAAAACTGTTTTTT.

This clonotype has ten or more counts. A much larger clone is a single base away; this may be a read error. This chain links TRBV20-1 with TRBJ1-4; tentative D call: TRBD1 (6 bases). Between the trimmed V and J ends, which lost 3 bases and 11 bases, there was a span of 16 bases. Per germline, CDR1 DFQATT and CDR2 SNEGSKA (reference sequence). CDR3 length: 13 residues. Written as DNA, the CDR3 is TGCAGTGCTAGGGTCAGGGGCGACGGGAAACTGTTTTTT. Amino acid sequence: CSARVRGDGKLFF.

This clonotype appeared many times. The chain employs TRBV7-9 and TRBJ2-1; TRBD2 agrees at 12 bases. V shed 5 bases and J 7 bases; nucleotides not matched to a gene: 6. From germline, CDR1 is SEHNR and CDR2 FQNEAQ (reference sequence). This CDR3 comprises 15 residues. Here the CDR3 reads CASSELAGGMNEQFF. Here the CDR3 DNA reads TGTGCCAGCAGCGAACTAGCGGGGGGTATGAATGAGCAGTTCTTC.

Ten or more counts support this clonotype. Here the CDR3 DNA reads TGCGCCAGCACCCGGGACAGGGGTGGATCTGGGGCCAACGTCCTGACTTTC. It codes for CASTRDRGGSGANVLTF. The chain employs TRBV5-1 and TRBJ2-6, with TRBD1 matching over 10 bases. Germline V CDR1 and CDR2: SGHRS, YFSETQ. The V and J ends lost 6 bases and 1 base, in that order; junction bases with no gene match: 7. CDR3 length: 17 residues.

This clonotype was found many times. The chain links TRBV7-3 to TRBJ2-2, with D possibly TRBD2 on 6 matching bases. CDR3 length equals 19 residues. Germline V gives CDR1 SGHTA, CDR2 FQGTGA. V lost 1 base, J lost 3 bases, and 21 bases lay in between. The CDR3 DNA reads TGTGCCAGCAGCTTAAGTGCCGGGAGCGGGTATTCAGACACCGGGGAGCTGTTTTTT. Translated: CASSLSAGSGYSDTGELFF.

The V and J genes are TRBV14 and TRBJ1-6; D may be TRBD1 (5 bases). The CDR3 sequence is 18 residues long. The V and J ends lost 1 base and 0 bases respectively, with 13 bases between them. CDR1 is SGHDN, CDR2 FVKESK, per germline. The CDR3 sequence: CASSQGLGESSYNSPLHF. The CDR3, as DNA: TGTGCCAGCAGCCAAGGACTAGGGGAAAGCTCCTATAATTCACCCCTCCACTTT. The whole variable domain, filled in from reference TRBV14 and TRBJ1-6, reads EAGVTQFPSHSVIEKGQTVTLRCDPISGHDNLYWYRRVMGKEIKFLLHFVKESKQDESGMPNNRFLAERTGGTYSTLKVQPAELEDSGVYFCASSQGLGESSYNSPLHFGNGTRLTVT.

This rearrangement joins TRBV4-1 to TRBJ2-1, with D tentatively TRBD2 (5 bases). The germline CDR1 and CDR2 sequences are MGHRA and YSYEKL. Trimming cost V 0 bases and J 1 base, with 19 bases left between them. This CDR3 spans 19 amino acids. The CDR3 is CASSQDAGPPEYSYNEQFF. The CDR3 region has the DNA TGCGCCAGCAGCCAAGATGCGGGTCCCCCTGAATATTCCTACAATGAGCAGTTCTTC.